This T cell receptor (beta chain) was recorded in a study of CD8 T cells in ankylosing spondylitis. TCRdb itself ran the 5' RACE reads through MiXCR, one entry per CDR3 protein. The sample records approximately 30,000 distinct CDR3 sequences, 7.9% being singletons. Between the trimmed V and J ends, which lost 7 bases and 5 bases, there was a span of 12 bases. The CDR3 extends over 13 amino acids. CDR1 and CDR2 (germline): SNHLY, FYNNEI. The chain links TRBV2 to TRBJ2-1, with D possibly TRBD2 on 5 matching bases. The sample was blood. The receptor was isolated from a male donor with ankylosing spondylitis or in good health (not recorded which). CDR3 protein: CASNMPSNNEQFF. The CDR3 DNA reads TGTGCCAGCAATATGCCTAGCAACAATGAGCAGTTCTTC.